These T cell receptor beta chains were read from a single sample in a study of T cell changes during pregnancy in multiple sclerosis. Sequencing used immunoSEQ multiplex PCR; TCRdb keeps in-frame clones, though not all of them. This table holds roughly 31,000 clones, just over 90% found once. The source material was CD4+ T cells from peripheral blood mononuclear cells, sampled in the first trimester of pregnancy. Every receptor here comes from a female donor with multiple sclerosis, enrolled in a pregnancy study. Each CDR3 is given with its conserved first and last residue. D genes are given only for firm matches. Part of the rows lack a size; the others show once, few, many or a class for expanded clones.

abundance: .; d_gene: .; v_gene: TRBV28; j_gene: TRBJ2-4; CDR3nt: TGTGCCAGCAGCTACTTTGACTCGGGCAAAAACATTCAGTACTTC; CDR3aa: CASSYFDSGKNIQYF
abundance: .; d_gene: TRBD1; v_gene: TRBV4-2; j_gene: TRBJ2-5; CDR3nt: TGTGCCAGCAGCCGTATGGGACAGGGGGATCATAAAGAGACCCAGTACTTC; CDR3aa: CASSRMGQGDHKETQYF
abundance: .; d_gene: .; v_gene: TRBV5-1; j_gene: TRBJ2-1; CDR3nt: TGCGCCAGCAGCCCGGGCGGGGACAGCTACTCCTACAATGAGCAGTTCTTC; CDR3aa: CASSPGGDSYSYNEQFF
abundance: .; d_gene: TRBD2; v_gene: TRBV5-1; j_gene: TRBJ2-3; CDR3nt: TGCGCCAGCAGCTTGGTTAGCGGGGGGCGTTCTAGCACAGATACGCAGTATTTT; CDR3aa: CASSLVSGGRSSTDTQYF
abundance: once; d_gene: .; v_gene: TRBV9; j_gene: TRBJ2-1; CDR3nt: TGTGCCAGCAGCCCCCAAATGGCTAGCCCGCCGGTTGAGCAGTTCTTC; CDR3aa: CASSPQMASPPVEQFF
abundance: .; d_gene: TRBD1; v_gene: TRBV5-6; j_gene: TRBJ2-2; CDR3nt: TGTGCCAGCAGCTTGCGGGGACAGGGGAGCACCGGGGAGCTGTTTTTT; CDR3aa: CASSLRGQGSTGELFF
abundance: few; d_gene: .; v_gene: TRBV7-9; j_gene: TRBJ1-2; CDR3nt: TGTGCCAGCGGTGGGGCCAACCTATGGAACTATGGCTACACCTTC; CDR3aa: CASGGANLWNYGYTF
abundance: .; d_gene: TRBD1; v_gene: TRBV4-1; j_gene: TRBJ1-6; CDR3nt: TGCGCCAGCAGCCAAAATCGCCCGGGACAGGGGAGATCACCCCTCCACTTT; CDR3aa: CASSQNRPGQGRSPLHF
abundance: .; d_gene: TRBD1; v_gene: TRBV4-3; j_gene: TRBJ2-1; CDR3nt: TGCGCCAGCAGCCTTCGACAGGGTACTGAGCAGTTCTTC; CDR3aa: CASSLRQGTEQFF
abundance: .; d_gene: TRBD2; v_gene: TRBV5-1; j_gene: TRBJ2-3; CDR3nt: TGCGCCAGCAGCCCGGGACTAGCGGGGGGTCTTGGTGCACATACGCAGTATTTT; CDR3aa: CASSPGLAGGLGAHTQYF
abundance: few; d_gene: TRBD1; v_gene: TRBV28; j_gene: TRBJ1-6; CDR3nt: TGTGCCAGCCGCACGGACAGGGTTAATTCACCCCTCCACTTT; CDR3aa: CASRTDRVNSPLHF
abundance: few; d_gene: .; v_gene: TRBV9; j_gene: TRBJ2-1; CDR3nt: TGTGCCAGCAGCTTCCCAAGTGGGGGGGGCGAGCAGTTCTTC; CDR3aa: CASSFPSGGGEQFF
abundance: .; d_gene: TRBD2; v_gene: TRBV5-4; j_gene: TRBJ2-3; CDR3nt: TGTGCCAGCAGCGAACTGGGACTAGCGGGGCTAGATACGCAGTATTTT; CDR3aa: CASSELGLAGLDTQYF
abundance: .; d_gene: TRBD1; v_gene: TRBV5-1; j_gene: TRBJ2-7; CDR3nt: TGCGCCAGCACCCCGGGACAGTACTCCTACGAGCAGTACTTC; CDR3aa: CASTPGQYSYEQYF
abundance: .; d_gene: .; v_gene: TRBV18; j_gene: TRBJ1-2; CDR3nt: TGTGCCAGCTCCCTGACCGGAGACTATGGCTACACCTTC; CDR3aa: CASSLTGDYGYTF
abundance: .; d_gene: .; v_gene: TRBV5-1; j_gene: TRBJ2-3; CDR3nt: TGCGCCAGCAGACCGGGACTGAGCACAGATACGCAGTATTTT; CDR3aa: CASRPGLSTDTQYF
abundance: once; d_gene: .; v_gene: TRBV7-3; j_gene: TRBJ2-1; CDR3nt: TGTGCCAGCAGCTTATCGGGGTCTCAATACAATGAGCAGTTCTTC; CDR3aa: CASSLSGSQYNEQFF
abundance: .; d_gene: .; v_gene: TRBV4-1; j_gene: TRBJ2-7; CDR3nt: TGCGCCAGCAGCCGGGGATCCGGCAGGTGGGAGTACGAGCAGTACTTC; CDR3aa: CASSRGSGRWEYEQYF
abundance: .; d_gene: TRBD1; v_gene: TRBV5-4; j_gene: TRBJ1-3; CDR3nt: TGTGCCAGCAGCGGGGAAAGGGGGCACGGAAACACCATATATTTT; CDR3aa: CASSGERGHGNTIYF
abundance: .; d_gene: TRBD1; v_gene: TRBV19; j_gene: TRBJ1-2; CDR3nt: TGTGCCAGTAGTACCAGTAGTGTGACAGGGAACTATGGCTACACCTTC; CDR3aa: CASSTSSVTGNYGYTF
abundance: .; d_gene: TRBD1; v_gene: TRBV2; j_gene: TRBJ1-6; CDR3nt: TGTGCCAGCAGAGACCCGGGACAGGGAGATTCACCCCTCCACTTT; CDR3aa: CASRDPGQGDSPLHF
abundance: once; d_gene: .; v_gene: TRBV9; j_gene: TRBJ2-5; CDR3nt: TGTGCCAGCAGCGTAGGTCCGACTAGGGGGCGAGAGACCCAGTACTTC; CDR3aa: CASSVGPTRGRETQYF
abundance: .; d_gene: .; v_gene: TRBV5-1; j_gene: TRBJ2-5; CDR3nt: TGCGCCAGCAGAGAGCAGGGTTCCCAAGAGACCCAGTACTTC; CDR3aa: CASREQGSQETQYF
abundance: .; d_gene: .; v_gene: TRBV2; j_gene: TRBJ2-2; CDR3nt: TGTGCCAGCGATAAGTGGGGCCCGAACACCGGGGAGCTGTTTTTT; CDR3aa: CASDKWGPNTGELFF
abundance: .; d_gene: .; v_gene: TRBV7-9; j_gene: TRBJ1-5; CDR3nt: TGTGCCAGCAGTAGGTGGGGGGATAGCAATCAGCCCCAGCATTTT; CDR3aa: CASSRWGDSNQPQHF
abundance: .; d_gene: .; v_gene: TRBV5-1; j_gene: TRBJ1-4; CDR3nt: TGCGCCAGCAGCCTGACAGGACCTAATGAAAAACTGTTTTTT; CDR3aa: CASSLTGPNEKLFF
abundance: .; d_gene: .; v_gene: TRBV19; j_gene: TRBJ2-3; CDR3nt: TGTGCCACAGGGGCCAAAGTTAGTACAGATACGCAGTATTTT; CDR3aa: CATGAKVSTDTQYF
abundance: .; d_gene: .; v_gene: TRBV27; j_gene: TRBJ1-2; CDR3nt: TGTGCCAGCGCCCAGGGTACCAACTATGGCTACACCTTC; CDR3aa: CASAQGTNYGYTF
abundance: .; d_gene: .; v_gene: TRBV20-1; j_gene: TRBJ1-1; CDR3nt: TGCAGTCCCCTCGGGGCTTTCTTT; CDR3aa: CSPLGAFF
abundance: .; d_gene: TRBD1; v_gene: TRBV7-2; j_gene: TRBJ2-7; CDR3nt: TGTGCCAGCAGCTTAGGCCAGGGGGCGACCTACGAGCAGTACTTC; CDR3aa: CASSLGQGATYEQYF
abundance: .; d_gene: .; v_gene: TRBV4-2; j_gene: TRBJ2-5; CDR3nt: TGTGCCAGCAGCCAAGATGGGACTCGGGGGGAGACCCAGTACTTC; CDR3aa: CASSQDGTRGETQYF
abundance: .; d_gene: .; v_gene: TRBV5-1; j_gene: TRBJ2-7; CDR3nt: TGCGCCAGCAGCCCCGACAGGAGATATTACGAGCAGTACTTC; CDR3aa: CASSPDRRYYEQYF
abundance: .; d_gene: TRBD1; v_gene: TRBV9; j_gene: TRBJ1-3; CDR3nt: TGTGCCAGCAGCGCCCGTGCAAGGGGGCCTGGAAACACCATATATTTT; CDR3aa: CASSARARGPGNTIYF
abundance: .; d_gene: .; v_gene: TRBV7-9; j_gene: TRBJ2-7; CDR3nt: TGTGCCAGCAGCTTAGGTTACGGGGGTTACTACGAGCAGTACTTC; CDR3aa: CASSLGYGGYYEQYF
abundance: .; d_gene: .; v_gene: TRBV20-1; j_gene: TRBJ2-3; CDR3nt: TGCAGTGGGGTTCACGGGGAAACGCAGTATTTT; CDR3aa: CSGVHGETQYF
abundance: .; d_gene: .; v_gene: TRBV29-1; j_gene: TRBJ2-3; CDR3nt: TGCAGCGTTGGCTCAGGGTACGGCACAGATACGCAGTATTTT; CDR3aa: CSVGSGYGTDTQYF
abundance: .; d_gene: TRBD1; v_gene: TRBV5-1; j_gene: TRBJ1-6; CDR3nt: TGCGCCAGCAGCCAATCAGGGACAGCCAATTCACCCCTCCACTTT; CDR3aa: CASSQSGTANSPLHF
abundance: .; d_gene: TRBD1; v_gene: TRBV4-3; j_gene: TRBJ1-6; CDR3nt: TGCGCCAGCAGCCGGGACAGGTATAATTCACCCCTCCACTTT; CDR3aa: CASSRDRYNSPLHF
abundance: .; d_gene: .; v_gene: TRBV19; j_gene: TRBJ1-1; CDR3nt: TGTGCCAGTAGTCCCTCCACTGGGGGGACTGAAGCTTTCTTT; CDR3aa: CASSPSTGGTEAFF
abundance: .; d_gene: TRBD1; v_gene: TRBV5-1; j_gene: TRBJ1-2; CDR3nt: TGCGCCAGCAGCTTGGCCGCGGGACAGGGAATCATCTATGGCTACACCTTC; CDR3aa: CASSLAAGQGIIYGYTF
abundance: .; d_gene: TRBD1; v_gene: TRBV28; j_gene: TRBJ1-2; CDR3nt: TGTGCCAGCAGAAAGGACAGGGTGGCGGATGGCTACACCTTC; CDR3aa: CASRKDRVADGYTF
abundance: .; d_gene: .; v_gene: TRBV5-4; j_gene: TRBJ2-5; CDR3nt: TGTGCCAGCAGCTTTAGAACCGGGACTGCTCAAGAGACCCAGTACTTC; CDR3aa: CASSFRTGTAQETQYF
abundance: once; d_gene: .; v_gene: TRBV18; j_gene: TRBJ2-2; CDR3nt: TGTGCCAGCTCACCACCGCCACGGACATCGAACACCGGGGAGCTGTTTTTT; CDR3aa: CASSPPPRTSNTGELFF
abundance: .; d_gene: .; v_gene: TRBV19; j_gene: TRBJ2-2; CDR3nt: TGTGCCAGCCGATATGGGCTAAACACCGGGGAGCTGTTTTTT; CDR3aa: CASRYGLNTGELFF
abundance: .; d_gene: TRBD1; v_gene: TRBV11-1; j_gene: TRBJ1-2; CDR3nt: TGTGCCAGCAGCTTAGGAGGGGGCACCTATGGCTACACCTTC; CDR3aa: CASSLGGGTYGYTF
abundance: .; d_gene: .; v_gene: TRBV4-3; j_gene: TRBJ2-1; CDR3nt: TGCGCCAGCAGCCGAGAGGGGGGGGGACACTACAATGAGCAGTTCTTC; CDR3aa: CASSREGGGHYNEQFF
abundance: once; d_gene: TRBD1; v_gene: TRBV5-1; j_gene: TRBJ2-2; CDR3nt: TGCGCCAGCAGCCCTGTGGCGGGTAAGGGACAGCCCAACACCGGGGAGCTGTTTTTT; CDR3aa: CASSPVAGKGQPNTGELFF
abundance: .; d_gene: .; v_gene: TRBV30; j_gene: TRBJ1-4; CDR3nt: TGTGCCCTGGAGGAGGGTAGAGCTAATGAAAAACTGTTTTTT; CDR3aa: CALEEGRANEKLFF
abundance: .; d_gene: TRBD1; v_gene: TRBV5-4; j_gene: TRBJ2-1; CDR3nt: TGTGCCAGCAGAAAACCTCCGGGACAGGGTAAGGATGAGCAGTTCTTC; CDR3aa: CASRKPPGQGKDEQFF
abundance: .; d_gene: .; v_gene: TRBV7-7; j_gene: TRBJ2-5; CDR3nt: TGTGCTAGCAGCTTTTCCCGAGGCCCGGAGGAGACCCAGTACTTC; CDR3aa: CASSFSRGPEETQYF
abundance: .; d_gene: TRBD1; v_gene: TRBV5-1; j_gene: TRBJ1-3; CDR3nt: TGCGCCAGCGCCGACAGGGGGGTTAACTCTGGAAACACCATATATTTT; CDR3aa: CASADRGVNSGNTIYF
abundance: .; d_gene: .; v_gene: TRBV12-5; j_gene: TRBJ2-1; CDR3nt: TGTGCTAGTGGCACCGGATCGGGGGTGGGCTACAATGAGCAGTTCTTC; CDR3aa: CASGTGSGVGYNEQFF
abundance: .; d_gene: .; v_gene: TRBV5-1; j_gene: TRBJ1-2; CDR3nt: TGCGCCAGCAGCTTGGGGGGCACTAACTATGGCTACACCTTC; CDR3aa: CASSLGGTNYGYTF
abundance: .; d_gene: TRBD1; v_gene: TRBV5-1; j_gene: TRBJ1-2; CDR3nt: TGCGCCAGCAGCTTACAGGGGAACTATGGCTACACCTTC; CDR3aa: CASSLQGNYGYTF